This T cell receptor beta chain derives from a study of CD8 T cells in Susac syndrome. Study observations and caveats: It was acknowledged in the study that the number of individuals who were included in its TCR sequencing and HLA analysis was relatively small.

RNA in amounts of roughly 0.5 to 1 ug was reverse transcribed with random hexamers. TCRdb recomputed calls from the immunoSEQ multiplex PCR reads with MiXCR, one row per CDR3 protein. The table shows some 160,000 distinct CDR3 sequences, with 90% to 95% occurring only once. The CDR3 runs 16 residues. V gave up 6 bases and J gave up 0 bases; unmatched junction bases: 10. About this clonotype itself: The target antigen is unknown.

Negative isolation was used for CD8+ and CD4+ T cells and FACS enrichment for TEMRA cells. The sequenced sample was CD8+ T cells from PBMCs. This sequence joins TRBV12-3 or TRBV12-4 and TRBJ2-7; 8 bases are a match to TRBD1. This TCR was recovered from a human donor with multiple sclerosis. The CDR3 spells CASSPLDRESSYEQYF. The CDR3 DNA reads as TGTGCCAGCAGCCCCCTGGACAGGGAAAGCTCCTACGAGCAGTACTTC.